This entry is about one TCR beta chain. The entry originates in a study of blood T cell repertoires in COVID-19. Turning to the study itself: Material from acute and convalescent COVID-19 was sourced from the United States, Italy and Spain. T cells, B-cell-depleted T cells, or PBMCs supplied cDNA or gDNA.

Under the authors' procedure: Estimates of nucleated cell counts were drawn from the amplification of reference gene primers. The data were produced by immunoSEQ multiplex PCR, yet TCRdb's version contains in-frame clones alone and is incomplete. V and J calls and clone size are those listed in that table; D and trimming were worked out from the DNA. The data hold roughly 200,000 clones, with around 94% observed a single time. The sequence came from a man aged 25 to 45 with COVID-19, enrolled during active disease. The source material was peripheral blood.

CDR3 sequence (DNA): TGTGCCAGCAGCTTATGGCAGGGAGGGAACGAGCAGTACTTC. This codes for CASSLWQGGNEQYF. The chain couples TRBV7-2 to TRBJ2-7, with 7 positions matching TRBD2. This CDR3 region has 14 residues. Germline V gives CDR1 SGHTA, CDR2 FQGNSA. After removal of 2 bases from V and 5 bases from J, the junction contained 6 bases not matched to a gene.